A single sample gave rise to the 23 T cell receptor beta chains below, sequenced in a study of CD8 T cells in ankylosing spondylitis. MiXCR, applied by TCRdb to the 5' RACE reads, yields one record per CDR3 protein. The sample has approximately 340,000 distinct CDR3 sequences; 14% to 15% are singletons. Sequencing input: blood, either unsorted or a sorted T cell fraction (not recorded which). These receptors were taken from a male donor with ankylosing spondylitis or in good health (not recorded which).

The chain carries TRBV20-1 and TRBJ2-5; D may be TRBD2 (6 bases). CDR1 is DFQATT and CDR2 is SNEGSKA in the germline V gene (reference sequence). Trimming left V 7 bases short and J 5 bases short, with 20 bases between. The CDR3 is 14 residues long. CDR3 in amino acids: CSGGTALSSETQYF. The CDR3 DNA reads TGCAGTGGGGGGACTGCTCTTAGTAGCGAGACCCAGTACTTC.

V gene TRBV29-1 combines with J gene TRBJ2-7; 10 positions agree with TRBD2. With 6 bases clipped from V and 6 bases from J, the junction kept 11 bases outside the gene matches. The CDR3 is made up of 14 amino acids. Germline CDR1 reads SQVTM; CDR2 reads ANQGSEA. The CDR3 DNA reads TGCAGCGTGGGAGAGCGGGAGGGCTTCGGCGAGCAGTACTTC. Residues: CSVGEREGFGEQYF.

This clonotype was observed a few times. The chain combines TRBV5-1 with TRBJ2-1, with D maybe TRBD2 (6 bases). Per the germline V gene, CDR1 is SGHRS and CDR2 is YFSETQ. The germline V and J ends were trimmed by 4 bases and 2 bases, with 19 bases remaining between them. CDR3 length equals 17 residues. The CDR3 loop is CASSGFIEGGTYNEQFF. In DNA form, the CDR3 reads TGCGCCAGCAGCGGATTTATTGAGGGAGGAACCTACAATGAGCAGTTCTTC.

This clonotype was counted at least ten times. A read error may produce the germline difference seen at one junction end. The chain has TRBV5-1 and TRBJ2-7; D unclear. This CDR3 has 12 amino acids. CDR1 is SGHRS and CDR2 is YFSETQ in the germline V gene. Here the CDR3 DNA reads TGTGCCAGCTCACCCGACTCCTACGAGCAGTACTTC. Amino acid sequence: CASSPDSYEQYF.

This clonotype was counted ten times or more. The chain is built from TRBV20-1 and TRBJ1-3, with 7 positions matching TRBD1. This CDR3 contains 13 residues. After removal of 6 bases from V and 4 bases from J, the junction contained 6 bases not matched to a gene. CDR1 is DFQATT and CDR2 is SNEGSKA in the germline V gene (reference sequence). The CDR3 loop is CSAGDRVGNTIYF. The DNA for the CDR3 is TGCAGTGCGGGAGACAGGGTCGGAAACACCATATATTTT.

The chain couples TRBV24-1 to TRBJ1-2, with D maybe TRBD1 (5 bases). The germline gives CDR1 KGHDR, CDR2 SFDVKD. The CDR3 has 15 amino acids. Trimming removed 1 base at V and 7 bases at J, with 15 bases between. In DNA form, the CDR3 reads TGTGCCACCAGTGATTTCCGCACAGGAGCACGTGGCTACACCTTC. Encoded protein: CATSDFRTGARGYTF.

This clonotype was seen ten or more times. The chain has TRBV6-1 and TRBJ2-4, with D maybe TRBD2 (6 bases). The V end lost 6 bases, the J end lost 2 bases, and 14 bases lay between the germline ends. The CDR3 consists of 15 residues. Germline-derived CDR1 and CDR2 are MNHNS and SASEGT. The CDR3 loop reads CASSEWRETKNIQYF. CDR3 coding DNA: TGTGCCAGCAGCGAATGGAGGGAGACCAAAAACATTCAGTACTTC.

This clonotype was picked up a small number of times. As DNA, the CDR3 is TGTGCCAGCAGCTTAGGGGAAGGGGGCGAGGAAAAACTGTTTTTT. Its translation: CASSLGEGGEEKLFF. V and J are TRBV7-9 and TRBJ1-4; 7 bases agree with TRBD1. The CDR3 length is 15 residues. The J segment lost 8 bases and the V segment lost 1 base, leaving 7 bases of the junction unmatched. Germline loops: CDR1 SEHNR, CDR2 FQNEAQ (reference sequence). The full variable domain, in which reference TRBV7-9 and TRBJ1-4 provide the parts outside the CDR3, is DTGVSQNPRHKITKRGQNVTFRCDPISEHNRLYWYRQTLGQGPEFLTYFQNEAQLEKSRLLSDRFSAERPKGSFSTLEIQRTEQGDSAMYLCASSLGEGGEEKLFFGSGTQLSVL.

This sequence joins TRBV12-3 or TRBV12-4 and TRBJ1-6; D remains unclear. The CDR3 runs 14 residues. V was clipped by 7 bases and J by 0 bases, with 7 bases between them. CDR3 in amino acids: CASTKSSYNSPLHF. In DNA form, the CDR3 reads TGTGCCAGCACAAAGAGCTCCTATAATTCACCCCTCCACTTT.

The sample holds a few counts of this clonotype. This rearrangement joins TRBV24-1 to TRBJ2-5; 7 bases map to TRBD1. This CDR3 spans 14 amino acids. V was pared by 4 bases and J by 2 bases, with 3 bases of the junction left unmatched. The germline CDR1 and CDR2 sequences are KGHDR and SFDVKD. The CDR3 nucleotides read TGTGCCACCAGTGACTCGGGACAGCAAGAGACCCAGTACTTC. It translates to CATSDSGQQETQYF.

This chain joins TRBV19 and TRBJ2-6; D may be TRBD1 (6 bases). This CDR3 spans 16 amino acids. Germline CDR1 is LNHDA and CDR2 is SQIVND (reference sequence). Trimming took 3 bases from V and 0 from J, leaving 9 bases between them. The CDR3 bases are TGTGCCAGTAGTATTCGACAGGCCTCTGGGGCCAACGTCCTGACTTTC. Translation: CASSIRQASGANVLTF.

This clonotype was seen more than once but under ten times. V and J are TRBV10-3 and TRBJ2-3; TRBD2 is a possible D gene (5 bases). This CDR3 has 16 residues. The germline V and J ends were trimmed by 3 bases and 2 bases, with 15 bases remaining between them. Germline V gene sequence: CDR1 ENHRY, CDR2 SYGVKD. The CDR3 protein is CAISEFESGATDTQYF. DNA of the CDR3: TGTGCCATCAGTGAATTTGAAAGCGGAGCCACAGATACGCAGTATTTT.

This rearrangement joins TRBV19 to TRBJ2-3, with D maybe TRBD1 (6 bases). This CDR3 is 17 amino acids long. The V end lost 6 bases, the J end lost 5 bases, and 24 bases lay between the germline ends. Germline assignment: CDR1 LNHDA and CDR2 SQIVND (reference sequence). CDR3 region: CASSRTRQAVGRDTQYF. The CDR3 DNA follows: TGTGCCAGTAGCAGGACCCGACAGGCGGTTGGTAGAGATACGCAGTATTTT. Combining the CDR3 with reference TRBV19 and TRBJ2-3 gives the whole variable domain DGGITQSPKYLFRKEGQNVTLSCEQNLNHDAMYWYRQDPGQGLRLIYYSQIVNDFQKGDIAEGYSVSREKKESFPLTVTSAQKNPTAFYLCASSRTRQAVGRDTQYFGPGTRLTVL.

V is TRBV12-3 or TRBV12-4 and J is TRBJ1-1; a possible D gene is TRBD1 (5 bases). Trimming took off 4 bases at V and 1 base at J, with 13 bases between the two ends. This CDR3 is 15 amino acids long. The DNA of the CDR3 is TGTGCCAGCAGTTCCCGCCGGGGGGAGAACACTGAAGCTTTCTTT. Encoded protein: CASSSRRGENTEAFF.

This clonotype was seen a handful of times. The CDR3 nucleotides are TGTGCCAGCACCCACCCCGGGGCGAGGGGGCACACTGAAGCTTTCTTT. Encoded protein: CASTHPGARGHTEAFF. J is TRBJ1-1 and V is TRBV12-3 or TRBV12-4; 7 nucleotides agree with TRBD1. J lost 3 bases, V lost 7 bases, and 14 bases had no gene match. The CDR3 contains 16 residues.

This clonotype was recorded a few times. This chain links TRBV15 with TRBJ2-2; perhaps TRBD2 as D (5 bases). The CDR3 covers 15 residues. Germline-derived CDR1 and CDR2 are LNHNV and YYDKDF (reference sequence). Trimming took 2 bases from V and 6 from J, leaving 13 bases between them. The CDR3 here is CATSRRGQSAGELFF. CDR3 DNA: TGTGCCACCAGCAGAAGAGGGCAAAGCGCCGGGGAGCTGTTTTTT.

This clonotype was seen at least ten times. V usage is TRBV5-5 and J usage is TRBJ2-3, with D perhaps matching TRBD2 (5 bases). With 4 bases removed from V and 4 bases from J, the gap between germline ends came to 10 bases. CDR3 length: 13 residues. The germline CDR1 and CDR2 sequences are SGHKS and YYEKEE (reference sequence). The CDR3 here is CASSRTLADTQYF. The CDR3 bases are TGTGCCAGCAGCCGTACACTAGCAGATACGCAGTATTTT.

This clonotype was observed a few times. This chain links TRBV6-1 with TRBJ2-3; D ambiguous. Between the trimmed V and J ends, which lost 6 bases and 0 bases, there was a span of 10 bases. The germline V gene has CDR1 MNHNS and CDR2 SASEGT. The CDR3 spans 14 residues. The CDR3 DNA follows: TGTGCCAGCAGGAATGACCAAAGCACAGATACGCAGTATTTT. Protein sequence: CASRNDQSTDTQYF.

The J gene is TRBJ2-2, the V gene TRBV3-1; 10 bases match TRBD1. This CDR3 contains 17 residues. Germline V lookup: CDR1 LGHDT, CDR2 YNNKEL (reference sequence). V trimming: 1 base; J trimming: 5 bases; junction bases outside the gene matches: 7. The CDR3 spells CASSQVLPGQGTGELFF. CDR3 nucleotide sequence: TGTGCCAGCAGCCAAGTCTTACCGGGACAGGGGACCGGGGAGCTGTTTTTT. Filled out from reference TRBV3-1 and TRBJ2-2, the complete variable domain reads DTAVSQTPKYLVTQMGNDKSIKCEQNLGHDTMYWYKQDSKKFLKIMFSYNNKELIINETVPNRFSPKSPDKAHLNLHINSLELGDSAVYFCASSQVLPGQGTGELFFGEGSRLTVL.

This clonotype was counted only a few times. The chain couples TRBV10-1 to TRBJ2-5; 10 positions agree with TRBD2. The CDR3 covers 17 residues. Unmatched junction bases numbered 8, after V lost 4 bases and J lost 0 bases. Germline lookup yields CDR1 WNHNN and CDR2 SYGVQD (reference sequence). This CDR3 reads CASSGASGGRYQETQYF. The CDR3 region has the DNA TGCGCCAGCAGTGGGGCTAGCGGGGGACGGTACCAAGAGACCCAGTACTTC.

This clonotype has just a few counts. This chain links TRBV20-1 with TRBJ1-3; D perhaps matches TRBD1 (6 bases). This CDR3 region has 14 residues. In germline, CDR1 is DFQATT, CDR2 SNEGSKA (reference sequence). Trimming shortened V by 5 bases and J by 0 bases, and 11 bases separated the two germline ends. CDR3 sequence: CSASDSTSGNTIYF. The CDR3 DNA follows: TGCAGTGCTTCGGACAGTACCTCTGGAAACACCATATATTTT.

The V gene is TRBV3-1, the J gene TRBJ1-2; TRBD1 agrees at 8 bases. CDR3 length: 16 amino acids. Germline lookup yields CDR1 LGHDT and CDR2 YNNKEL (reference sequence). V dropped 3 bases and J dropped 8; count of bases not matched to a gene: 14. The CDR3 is CASSHTPAGGATGYTF. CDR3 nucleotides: TGTGCCAGCAGCCACACCCCGGCAGGGGGCGCGACCGGCTACACCTTC.

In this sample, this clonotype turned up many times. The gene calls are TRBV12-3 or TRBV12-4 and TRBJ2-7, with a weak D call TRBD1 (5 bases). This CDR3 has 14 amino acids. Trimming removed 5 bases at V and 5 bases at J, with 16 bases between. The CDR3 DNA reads TGTGCCAGCAGTAAGGGGCAGGGTGGGAACGAGCAGTACTTC. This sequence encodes CASSKGQGGNEQYF.